These 22 T cell receptor beta chains were all obtained from the same sample, sequenced in a study of response to subunit inactivated influenza vaccine. TCRdb processed the RT-PCR reads anew with MiXCR; each CDR3 protein has one entry. The repertoire has around 570,000 distinct CDR3 sequences, 11% of them found once; the top ten carry approximately 10%. This sample was shared with a second study, whose subject was T cells expressing NK-cell markers. This second study notes: For TCR beta, cDNA was produced by 5'RACE template switching with UMIs.

The sequences come from PBMCs from blood, collected on the day of vaccination. The receptors were gathered from a middle-aged man who received an inactivated influenza vaccine.

The rearrangement joins TRBV20-1 to TRBJ1-5; TRBD1 is a possible D gene (6 bases). V was pared by 3 bases and J by 0 bases, with 18 bases between. Per germline, CDR1 DFQATT and CDR2 SNEGSKA (reference sequence). The CDR3 is made up of 17 amino acids. In DNA form, the CDR3 reads TGCAGTGCTAGGGTCTTACAGGGATCCAATAGCAATCAGCCCCAGCATTTT. Residues: CSARVLQGSNSNQPQHF.

This clonotype was counted between two and nine times. The rearrangement uses TRBV4-1 and TRBJ2-7; D call uncertain. Germline lookup yields CDR1 MGHRA and CDR2 YSYEKL. The ends were cut back, 0 bases at V and 2 bases at J, with 11 bases in the middle. This CDR3 is 15 amino acids long. CDR3 sequence: CASSQDRNAPYEQYF. CDR3 in DNA: TGCGCCAGCAGCCAAGATCGGAACGCTCCCTACGAGCAGTACTTC.

The chain carries TRBV6-5 and TRBJ2-3; D is ambiguous. Germline V gene sequence: CDR1 MNHEY, CDR2 SVGAGI. The CDR3 has 11 amino acids. V was cut by 3 bases and J by 6 bases, with 4 bases left in between. CDR3 in amino acids: CASSYKDTQYF. CDR3 coding DNA: TGTGCCAGCAGTTATAAGGATACGCAGTATTTT.

This clonotype was observed at least ten times. The rearrangement links TRBV7-2 to TRBJ2-5, with D uncertain. Per the germline V gene, CDR1 is SGHTA and CDR2 is FQGNSA. This CDR3 contains 14 residues. Trimming removed 1 base at V and 2 bases at J, with 8 bases between. Written as DNA, the CDR3 is TGTGCCAGCAGCTTAGTCACTCTGCAAGAGACCCAGTACTTC. It translates to CASSLVTLQETQYF.

Concerning this clonotype itself: One end of the junction is discordant with germline, which a read error may explain. The J gene is TRBJ2-3, the V gene TRBV12-3 or TRBV12-4; D is uncertain. CDR3 length: 8 residues. The CDR3 loop reads CASSLWDF. CDR3 nucleotides: TGTGCCAGCAGTTTATGGGATTTT.

This clonotype came up a few times. V and J are TRBV28 and TRBJ1-1; D remains unclear. The V and J ends lost 5 bases and 4 bases respectively, with 20 bases between them. CDR1 and CDR2 from the germline V gene are MDHEN and SYDVKM. CDR3 size: 16 residues. The CDR3 protein is CASSQRVAYFLTEAFF. DNA of the CDR3: TGTGCCAGCAGTCAACGCGTCGCATACTTTCTCACTGAAGCTTTCTTT.

This clonotype was recorded many times. The CDR3 bases are TGTGCCAGCAGTGAAGATTACAGGGACCTGAACACTGAAGCTTTCTTT. Translation gives CASSEDYRDLNTEAFF. The chain links TRBV2 to TRBJ1-1; a possible D gene is TRBD1 (6 bases). Per the germline V gene, CDR1 is SNHLY and CDR2 is FYNNEI. The V end lost 1 base, the J end lost 0 bases, and 12 bases lay between the germline ends. This CDR3 is 16 amino acids long.

This clonotype was seen ten or more times. The V gene is TRBV5-1, the J gene TRBJ2-5; D not certain. This CDR3 region has 16 residues. The V gene lost 1 base and the J gene lost 5 bases, with 18 bases spanning the gap. Germline CDR1 SGHRS, CDR2 YFSETQ. CDR3 nucleotide sequence: TGCGCCAGCAGCTTGTCTCTGTATAACCGTCAGGAGACCCAGTACTTC. Translated, it gives CASSLSLYNRQETQYF.

The sample holds a few counts of this clonotype. The rearrangement links TRBV30 to TRBJ1-5, with D maybe TRBD1 (5 bases). Trimming left V 3 bases short and J 1 base short, with 16 bases between. The CDR3 contains 16 residues. Germline V gene lookup returns CDR1 GTSNPN and CDR2 SVGIG (reference sequence). The CDR3 region is CAWSPRGFGSNQPQHF. CDR3 nucleotides: TGTGCCTGGAGCCCACGGGGGTTCGGGAGCAATCAGCCCCAGCATTTT. Based on the CDR3 plus reference TRBV30 and TRBJ1-5, the full variable domain is SQTIHQWPATLVQPVGSPLSLECTVEGTSNPNLYWYRQAAGRGLQLLFYSVGIGQISSEVPQNLSASRPQDRQFILSSKKLLLSDSGFYLCAWSPRGFGSNQPQHFGDGTRLSIL.

The chain is built from TRBV7-2 and TRBJ1-1; D ambiguous. Germline V gene lookup returns CDR1 SGHTA and CDR2 FQGNSA. Trimming left V 2 bases short and J 5 bases short, with 9 bases between. CDR3 length equals 13 residues. In nucleotides, the CDR3 is TGTGCCAGCAGCTTATGGGAGGGTACTGAAGCTTTCTTT. Translated, it gives CASSLWEGTEAFF.

This rearrangement joins TRBV28 to TRBJ2-3, with D perhaps matching TRBD2 (5 bases). Germline V CDR1 and CDR2: MDHEN, SYDVKM. V lost 6 bases and J lost 7, with 20 bases in between. This CDR3 contains 15 residues. The CDR3 bases are TGTGCCAGCAGCCAAAGTGTGGGAGCCGCATATACGCAGTATTTT. This translates into CASSQSVGAAYTQYF.

This clonotype was found a few times. The CDR3, as DNA: TGCAGTGCTAGACAGACAGGGACTTACTCACCCCTCCACTTT. Amino acids: CSARQTGTYSPLHF. This sequence joins TRBV20-1 and TRBJ1-6; 7 bases align to TRBD1. The CDR3 is 14 amino acids. V dropped 2 bases and J dropped 10; count of bases not matched to a gene: 8. Germline V gene sequence: CDR1 DFQATT, CDR2 SNEGSKA (reference sequence).

This chain connects TRBV5-1 to TRBJ2-7; 7 bases map to TRBD1. V shed 5 bases, J shed 5 bases, and the junction held 16 bases outside the gene matches. Germline CDR1 SGHRS, CDR2 YFSETQ. The CDR3 has 16 residues. CDR3 region: CASRSRQGQRHNEQYF. As DNA, the CDR3 is TGCGCCAGCAGATCCCGCCAGGGACAGAGGCATAACGAGCAGTACTTC.

This clonotype was observed a handful of times. This chain connects TRBV2 to TRBJ1-2; 7 nucleotides match TRBD1. This CDR3 spans 15 amino acids. Germline values: CDR1 SNHLY, CDR2 FYNNEI. J lost 3 bases, V lost 2 bases, and 6 bases had no gene match. The CDR3 is CASSEQVGGDYGYTF. The CDR3, as DNA: TGTGCCAGCAGTGAACAAGTAGGGGGCGACTATGGCTACACCTTC.

The rearrangement links TRBV5-1 to TRBJ2-5; 12 bases are a match to TRBD2. The trim removed 2 bases at V and 5 bases at J, leaving 7 bases unmatched. Germline assignment: CDR1 SGHRS and CDR2 YFSETQ. The CDR3 spans 16 residues. This CDR3 is CASSLTSGGTEETQYF. In DNA, the CDR3 is TGCGCCAGCAGCTTAACTAGCGGGGGGACTGAGGAGACCCAGTACTTC.

V and J are TRBV20-1 and TRBJ1-4; no clear D gene. The germline gives CDR1 DFQATT, CDR2 SNEGSKA (reference sequence). V lost 4 bases, J lost 3 bases, and 15 bases lay in between. This CDR3 contains 15 residues. CDR3: CSAIDIGRANEKLFF. For the CDR3, the DNA is TGCAGTGCTATTGATATTGGTCGGGCTAATGAAAAACTGTTTTTT.

V usage is TRBV3-1 and J usage is TRBJ1-5, with D possibly matching TRBD1 (6 bases). V lost 4 bases to trimming and J lost 4 bases, with 17 bases between them. The CDR3 is made up of 16 amino acids. Germline V gene sequence: CDR1 LGHDT, CDR2 YNNKEL (reference sequence). The CDR3, as DNA: TGTGCCAGCAGCCGCAGTGGGAGGGGGGGAAATCAGCCCCAGCATTTT. Its protein is CASSRSGRGGNQPQHF.

This clonotype has only a few counts. The genes are TRBV4-1 and TRBJ1-2; 8 nucleotides align to TRBD1. The CDR3 has 16 residues. Germline V gene sequence: CDR1 MGHRA, CDR2 YSYEKL. The trim removed 4 bases at V and 8 bases at J, leaving 15 bases unmatched. The CDR3 sequence is CASSRIQGDILGGYTF. The CDR3 DNA reads as TGCGCCAGCAGCCGAATACAGGGGGATATCCTGGGGGGCTACACCTTC.

This clonotype turned up a few times. The chain joins TRBV27 to TRBJ2-3; D not certain. V lost 3 bases to trimming and J lost 7 bases, with 17 bases between them. Looked up from germline, CDR1 is MNHEY and CDR2 is SMNVEV (reference sequence). This CDR3 spans 15 amino acids. In nucleotides, the CDR3 is TGTGCCAGCAGTTTCCAACCCGGGCACACGAATACGCAGTATTTT. Translation: CASSFQPGHTNTQYF.

This clonotype was counted only a few times. The rearrangement links TRBV6-1 to TRBJ2-2; D remains unclear. The CDR3 extends over 15 amino acids. From germline, CDR1 is MNHNS and CDR2 SASEGT. V lost 6 bases to trimming and J lost 0 bases, with 11 bases between them. Here the CDR3 DNA reads TGTGCCAGCAGGTTCGCAGCTGCGAACACCGGGGAGCTGTTTTTT. Translating it yields CASRFAAANTGELFF.

V and J are TRBV3-1 and TRBJ1-2; D might be TRBD1 (5 bases). Looked up from germline, CDR1 is LGHDT and CDR2 is YNNKEL (reference sequence). V was cut by 4 bases and J by 1 base, with 10 bases left in between. This CDR3 region has 14 residues. CDR3 coding DNA: TGTGCCAGCAGCCGGGGGAAAGATAACTATGGCTACACCTTC. Translation: CASSRGKDNYGYTF.

This clonotype was observed a few times. No DNA is shown, since the ends of the CDR3 on it are uncertain; the CDR3 is the one TCRdb lists. The genes are TRBV29-1 and TRBJ1-4; the listed D gene, TRBD1, was not tested against the DNA. The CDR3 adds up to 15 amino acids, both ends counted. In germline, CDR1 is SQVTM, CDR2 ANQGSEA. The CDR3 region is CSVQGSGRAVKNCFF.